A single sample gave rise to the 3 T cell receptor beta chains below, sequenced in a study of control samples from healthy donors and cancer patients. TCRdb's copy holds only in-frame clones and misses some; the assay was immunoSEQ multiplex PCR. Of about 190,000 clones listed, about 91% are singletons. The sample taken for sequencing was blood. All receptors derive from a man aged 25 to 40 in good health.

V gene TRBV5-6 combines with J gene TRBJ1-1, with D maybe TRBD1 (5 bases). Germline V gives CDR1 SGHDT, CDR2 YYEEEE. CDR3 length equals 16 residues. The germline V and J ends were trimmed by 2 bases and 1 base, with 15 bases remaining between them. The DNA of the CDR3 is TGTGCCAGCAGCTTAAACCTAAACAGGAGGAACACTGAAGCTTTCTTT. It translates to CASSLNLNRRNTEAFF.

This rearrangement joins TRBV7-2 to TRBJ2-3; TRBD2 matches at 8 bases. Trimming removed 5 bases from V and 0 bases from J; junction bases left unmatched: 7. In germline, CDR1 is SGHTA, CDR2 FQGNSA. The length of the CDR3 is 16 residues. CDR3 coding DNA: TGTGCCAGCAGCCTATGGACTAGCTCTAGCACAGATACGCAGTATTTT. It is translated as CASSLWTSSSTDTQYF.

The genes are TRBV14 and TRBJ2-7, with TRBD1 identical over 10 bases. Per the germline V gene, CDR1 is SGHDN and CDR2 is FVKESK. Germline trimming cut 4 bases from V and 0 bases from J; bases unmatched to any gene: 3. The CDR3 contains 15 residues. The CDR3: CASSPTGGISYEQYF. The CDR3, as DNA: TGTGCCAGCAGCCCGACAGGGGGCATCTCCTACGAGCAGTACTTC.